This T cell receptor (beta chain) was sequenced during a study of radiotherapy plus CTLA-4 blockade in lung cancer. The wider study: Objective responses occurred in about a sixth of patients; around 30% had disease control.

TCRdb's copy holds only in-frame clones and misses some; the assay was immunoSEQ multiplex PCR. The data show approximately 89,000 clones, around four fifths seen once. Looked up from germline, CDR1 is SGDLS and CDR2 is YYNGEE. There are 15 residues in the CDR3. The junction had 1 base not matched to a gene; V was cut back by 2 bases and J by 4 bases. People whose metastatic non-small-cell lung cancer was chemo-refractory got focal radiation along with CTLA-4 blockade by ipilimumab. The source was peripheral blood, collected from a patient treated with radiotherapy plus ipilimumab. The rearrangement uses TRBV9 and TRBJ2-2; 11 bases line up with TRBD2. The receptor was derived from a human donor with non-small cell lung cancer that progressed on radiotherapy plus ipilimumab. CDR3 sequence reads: CASSVTSGGTGELFF. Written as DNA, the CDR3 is TGTGCCAGCAGCGTCACTAGCGGGGGCACCGGGGAGCTGTTTTTT.